A single sample gave rise to the 6 T cell receptor beta chains below, sequenced in a study of response to subunit inactivated influenza vaccine. TCRdb re-analysed the RT-PCR reads in MiXCR, keeping a single row per CDR3 protein. The sample lists fewer than 800,000 distinct CDR3 sequences; around 14% were seen once. Specimen: PBMCs from blood, collected approximately 13 days after vaccination. These receptors were collected from a man aged 50 to 60 who received an inactivated influenza vaccine.

V usage is TRBV7-3 and J usage is TRBJ2-3; 7 bases align to TRBD1. There are 18 residues in the CDR3. Trimming cost V 6 bases and J 1 base; bases outside gene matches: 16. Germline CDR1 SGHTA, CDR2 FQGTGA. Written as DNA, the CDR3 is TGTGCCAGCAGTAACACCGGGACAGCCAAATCTGGCACAGATACGCAGTATTTT. This gives the protein CASSNTGTAKSGTDTQYF. The whole variable domain, remainder taken from reference TRBV7-3 and TRBJ2-3, is GAGVSQTPSNKVTEKGKYVELRCDPISGHTALYWYRQSLGQGPEFLIYFQGTGAADDSGLPNDRFFAVRPEGSVSTLKIQRTERGDSAVYLCASSNTGTAKSGTDTQYFGPGTRLTVL.

CDR3 loop: CASSPGLAGHRPDTQYF. Here the CDR3 DNA reads TGTGCCAGCAGCCCCGGACTAGCGGGCCACCGACCAGATACGCAGTATTTT. This chain uses TRBV3-1 with TRBJ2-3; TRBD2 matches 11 bases. V lost 4 bases and J lost 4; bases outside the gene matches: 10. Germline CDR1 is LGHDT and CDR2 is YNNKEL (reference sequence). The CDR3 sequence is 17 residues long.

This chain connects TRBV5-8 to TRBJ2-3, with D perhaps matching TRBD1 (5 bases). Trimming removed 6 bases from V and 4 bases from J, with 18 bases in between. Germline values: CDR1 SGHTS, CDR2 YDEGEE. The CDR3 has 15 residues. The chain's CDR3 is CASTIQEGRADTQYF. The CDR3 coding sequence is TGTGCCAGCACCATACAGGAAGGACGGGCAGATACGCAGTATTTT.

In this sample, this clonotype turned up a few times. The chain joins TRBV20-1 to TRBJ1-3, with 7 nucleotides matching TRBD1. This CDR3 spans 16 amino acids. Germline V gene data show CDR1 as DFQATT and CDR2 as SNEGSKA (reference sequence). Unmatched junction bases numbered 15, after V lost 6 bases and J lost 4 bases. The CDR3 DNA follows: TGCAGTGCCCCCTGGGAGGGGGCAGCGGCCGGAAACACCATATATTTT. Protein product: CSAPWEGAAAGNTIYF.

The rearrangement uses TRBV20-1 and TRBJ2-4; TRBD2 aligns across 15 bases. The CDR3 is 15 residues long. Germline V gene lookup returns CDR1 DFQATT and CDR2 SNEGSKA (reference sequence). Trimming cost V 5 bases and J 2 bases; bases outside gene matches: 1. The CDR3 spells CSAGTSGGPKNIQYF. CDR3 bases: TGCAGTGCTGGGACTAGCGGGGGGCCCAAAAACATTCAGTACTTC.

The sample holds a few counts of this clonotype. V gene TRBV5-1 combines with J gene TRBJ2-7; tentatively, D is TRBD1 (6 bases). V was pared by 7 bases and J by 0 bases, with 11 bases between. From germline, CDR1 is SGHRS and CDR2 YFSETQ. This CDR3 contains 13 residues. This CDR3 is CASHRDNSYEQYF. The CDR3 DNA reads TGCGCCAGCCACCGGGACAACTCCTACGAGCAGTACTTC.